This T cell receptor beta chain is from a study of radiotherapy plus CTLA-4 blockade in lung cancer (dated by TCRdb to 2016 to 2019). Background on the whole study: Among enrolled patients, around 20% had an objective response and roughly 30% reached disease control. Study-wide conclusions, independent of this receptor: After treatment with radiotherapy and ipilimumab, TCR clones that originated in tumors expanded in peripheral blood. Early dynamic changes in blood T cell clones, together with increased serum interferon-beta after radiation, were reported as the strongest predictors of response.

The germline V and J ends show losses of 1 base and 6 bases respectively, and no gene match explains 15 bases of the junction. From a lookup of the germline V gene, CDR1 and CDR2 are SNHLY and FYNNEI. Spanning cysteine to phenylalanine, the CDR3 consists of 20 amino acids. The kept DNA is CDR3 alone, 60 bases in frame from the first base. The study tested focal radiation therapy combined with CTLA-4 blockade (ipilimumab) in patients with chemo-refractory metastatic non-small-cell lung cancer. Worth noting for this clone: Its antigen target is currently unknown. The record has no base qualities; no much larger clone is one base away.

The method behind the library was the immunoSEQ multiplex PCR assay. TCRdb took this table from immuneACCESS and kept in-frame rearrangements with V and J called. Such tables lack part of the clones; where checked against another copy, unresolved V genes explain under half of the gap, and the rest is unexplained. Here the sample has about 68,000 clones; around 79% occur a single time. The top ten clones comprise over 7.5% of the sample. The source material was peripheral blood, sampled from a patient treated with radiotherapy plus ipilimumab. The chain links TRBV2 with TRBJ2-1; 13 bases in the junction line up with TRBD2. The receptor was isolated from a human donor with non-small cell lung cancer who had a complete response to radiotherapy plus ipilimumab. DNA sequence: TGTGCCAGCAGTGAAGTTGCGGCGATGATGACTAGCGGGAGGTTCAATGAGCAGTTCTTC. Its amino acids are CASSEVAAMMTSGRFNEQFF.